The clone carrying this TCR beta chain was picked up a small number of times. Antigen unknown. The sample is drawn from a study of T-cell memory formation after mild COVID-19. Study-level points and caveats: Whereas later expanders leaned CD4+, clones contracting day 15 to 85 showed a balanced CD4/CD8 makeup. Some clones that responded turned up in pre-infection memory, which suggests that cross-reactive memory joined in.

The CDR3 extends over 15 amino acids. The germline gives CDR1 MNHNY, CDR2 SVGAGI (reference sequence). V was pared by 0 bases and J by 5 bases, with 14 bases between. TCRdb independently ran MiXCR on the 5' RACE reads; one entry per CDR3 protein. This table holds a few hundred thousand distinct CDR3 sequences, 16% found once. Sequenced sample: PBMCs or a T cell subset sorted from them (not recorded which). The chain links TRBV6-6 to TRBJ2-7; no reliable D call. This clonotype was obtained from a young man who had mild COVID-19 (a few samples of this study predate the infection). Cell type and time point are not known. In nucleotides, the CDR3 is TGTGCCAGCAGTTACTCGTCCTCCAGTCTCGACGAGCAGTACTTC. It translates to CASSYSSSSLDEQYF.